Given below is one T cell receptor (beta chain) in context. Antigen specificity is unknown. These data originate in a study of glioma-infiltrating T cells. Whole-study findings and limits: Very few CDR3 sequences were shared between tissue and blood. Tissue-blood divergence was below expectation in non-neoplastic patients, above in gliomas.

Germline CDR1 and CDR2: SGHDN and FVKESK. Trimming pared 1 base from V and 8 bases from J, leaving 18 bases between. This CDR3 contains 16 residues. The iRepertoire nested amplicon-rescue multiplex PCR amplified TCR alpha and beta CDR3s from RNA. Input was about 95-400 ng of tissue mRNA or PBMC total RNA. TCRdb reprocessed the multiplex PCR reads with MiXCR, giving one entry per CDR3 protein. The sample lists about 140,000 distinct CDR3 sequences, approximately 39% seen once, with about 18% in the top ten. What was sequenced was glioma tissue, nonneoplastic brain tissue, or PBMCs (not recorded which). This receptor was taken from a human donor with low-grade glioma or glioblastoma, undergoing nonglioma brain surgery, or in good health (not recorded which). The chain links TRBV14 to TRBJ2-1; D is possibly TRBD1 (6 bases). The CDR3 DNA reads TGTGCCAGCAGCCAAGTAGGGATCAGGGGCGGCGATGAGCAGTTCTTC. Amino acid sequence: CASSQVGIRGGDEQFF. Filled out from reference TRBV14 and TRBJ2-1, the complete variable domain reads EAGVTQFPSHSVIEKGQTVTLRCDPISGHDNLYWYRRVMGKEIKFLLHFVKESKQDESGMPNNRFLAERTGGTYSTLKVQPAELEDSGVYFCASSQVGIRGGDEQFFGPGTRLTVL.